This T cell receptor (beta chain) came from a study of CXCR3-negative and CXCR3-positive naive CD8 T cells. Regarding the study as a whole: In cryopreserved cells, CXCR3 expression partially decreased, and fresh PBMCs were used in most assays. Both of the naive subsets showed about the same high diversity, but memory CD8+ cells had much less.

Germline V CDR1 and CDR2: SGDLS, YYNGEE. The CDR3 has 16 amino acids. 5' RACE with UMI labels generated the TRB cDNA libraries. Using the 5' RACE reads, TCRdb records one entry per CDR3 protein without DNA. This repertoire includes tens of thousands of distinct CDR3 sequences. In regard to this clonotype: As yet, its antigen is unknown.

CD45RO-CCR7+CD27+CD95- marked naive CD8+ T cells. The origin of this receptor is a human donor in good health. Some clones in this sample may be carry-over from other donors' samples. The chain combines TRBV9 with TRBJ1-2. Sequenced: naive CXCR3- CD8+ T cells from blood. Subset defined: CD45RO-CCR7+CD27+CD95- naive CD8+ T cells lacking CXCR3 (TNR3-). CDR3 sequence: CASSSAGQVANYGYTF.